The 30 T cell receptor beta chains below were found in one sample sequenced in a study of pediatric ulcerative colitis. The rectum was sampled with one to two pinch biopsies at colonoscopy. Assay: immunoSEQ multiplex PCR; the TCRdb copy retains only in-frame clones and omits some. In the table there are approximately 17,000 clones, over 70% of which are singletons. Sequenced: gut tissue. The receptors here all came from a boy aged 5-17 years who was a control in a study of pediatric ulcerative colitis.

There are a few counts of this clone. The CDR3 is CASSRGQGEPGELFF. The DNA of the CDR3 is TGTGCCAGCAGCCGGGGACAGGGAGAGCCCGGGGAGCTGTTTTTT. The V and J genes are TRBV5-4 and TRBJ2-2, with 9 bases fitting TRBD1. Per the germline V gene, CDR1 is SGHNT and CDR2 is YYREEE (reference sequence). This CDR3 spans 15 amino acids. V shed 4 bases and J 6 bases; nucleotides not matched to a gene: 7. The full variable domain, rest sourced from reference TRBV5-4 and TRBJ2-2, is ETGVTQSPTHLIKTRGQQVTLRCSSQSGHNTVSWYQQALGQGPQFIFQYYREEENGRGNFPPRFSGLQFPNYSSELNVNALELDDSALYLCASSRGQGEPGELFFGEGSRLTVL.

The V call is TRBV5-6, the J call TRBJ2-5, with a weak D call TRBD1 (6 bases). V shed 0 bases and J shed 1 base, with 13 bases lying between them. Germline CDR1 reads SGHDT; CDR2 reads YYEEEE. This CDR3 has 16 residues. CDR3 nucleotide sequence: TGTGCCAGCAGCTTGGGGGTGACAGGCACCCAAGAGACCCAGTACTTC. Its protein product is CASSLGVTGTQETQYF. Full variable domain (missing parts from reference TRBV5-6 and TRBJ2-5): DAGVTQSPTHLIKTRGQQVTLRCSPKSGHDTVSWYQQALGQGPQFIFQYYEEEERQRGNFPDRFSGHQFPNYSSELNVNALLLGDSALYLCASSLGVTGTQETQYFGPGTRLLVL.

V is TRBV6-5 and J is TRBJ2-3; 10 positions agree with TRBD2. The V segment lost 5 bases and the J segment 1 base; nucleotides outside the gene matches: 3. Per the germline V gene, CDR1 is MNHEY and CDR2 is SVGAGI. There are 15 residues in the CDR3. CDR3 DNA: TGTGCCAGCAGTCCAGGGACTAGCGGCACAGATACGCAGTATTTT. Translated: CASSPGTSGTDTQYF.

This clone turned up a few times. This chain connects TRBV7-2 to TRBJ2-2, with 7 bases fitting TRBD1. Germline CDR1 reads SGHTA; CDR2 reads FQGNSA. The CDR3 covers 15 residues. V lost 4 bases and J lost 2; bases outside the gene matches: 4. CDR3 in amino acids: CASSSRDRNTGELFF. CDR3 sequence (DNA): TGTGCCAGCAGCTCCCGGGACAGAAACACCGGGGAGCTGTTTTTT.

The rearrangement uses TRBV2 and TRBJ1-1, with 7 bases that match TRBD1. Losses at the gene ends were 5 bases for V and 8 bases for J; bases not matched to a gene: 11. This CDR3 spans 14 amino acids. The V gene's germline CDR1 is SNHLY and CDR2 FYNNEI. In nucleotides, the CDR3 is TGTGCCAGCAGTATCGCACAGGGGAGGCGGGAAGCTTTCTTT. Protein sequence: CASSIAQGRREAFF.

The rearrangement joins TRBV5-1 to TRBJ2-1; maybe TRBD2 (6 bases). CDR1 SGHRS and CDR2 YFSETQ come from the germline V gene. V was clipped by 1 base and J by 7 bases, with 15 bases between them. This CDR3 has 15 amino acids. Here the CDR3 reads CASSLNTGGLNEQFF. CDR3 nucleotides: TGCGCCAGCAGCTTGAACACTGGGGGGTTGAATGAGCAGTTCTTC.

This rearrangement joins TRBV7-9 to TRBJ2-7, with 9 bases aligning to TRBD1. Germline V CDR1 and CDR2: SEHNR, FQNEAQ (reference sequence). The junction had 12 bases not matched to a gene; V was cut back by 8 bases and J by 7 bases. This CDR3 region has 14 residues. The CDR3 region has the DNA TGTGCCAGCGTGTCCGGGACAGGGATTCCGGAGCAGTACTTC. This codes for CASVSGTGIPEQYF. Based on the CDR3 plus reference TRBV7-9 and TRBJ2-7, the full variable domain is DTGVSQNPRHKITKRGQNVTFRCDPISEHNRLYWYRQTLGQGPEFLTYFQNEAQLEKSRLLSDRFSAERPKGSFSTLEIQRTEQGDSAMYLCASVSGTGIPEQYFGPGTRLTVT.

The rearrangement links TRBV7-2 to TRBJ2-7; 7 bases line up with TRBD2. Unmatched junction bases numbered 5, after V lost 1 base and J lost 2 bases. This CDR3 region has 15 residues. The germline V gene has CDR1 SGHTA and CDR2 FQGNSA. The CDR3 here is CASSLGGSDTYEQYF. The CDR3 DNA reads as TGTGCCAGCAGCTTAGGCGGGAGCGATACCTACGAGCAGTACTTC.

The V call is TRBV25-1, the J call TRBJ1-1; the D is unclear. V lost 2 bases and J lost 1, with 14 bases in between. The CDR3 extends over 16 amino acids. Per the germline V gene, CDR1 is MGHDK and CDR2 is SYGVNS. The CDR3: CASSERAGRRNTEAFF. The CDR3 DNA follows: TGTGCCAGCAGTGAAAGGGCTGGGCGGCGGAACACTGAAGCTTTCTTT.

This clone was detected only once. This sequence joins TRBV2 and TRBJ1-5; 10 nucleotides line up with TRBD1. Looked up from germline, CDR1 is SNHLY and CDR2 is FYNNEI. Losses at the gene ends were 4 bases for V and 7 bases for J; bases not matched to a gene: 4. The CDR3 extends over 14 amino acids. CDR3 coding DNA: TGTGCCAGCAGTGGACAGGGGGCTCGGCAGCCCCAGCATTTT. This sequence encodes CASSGQGARQPQHF.

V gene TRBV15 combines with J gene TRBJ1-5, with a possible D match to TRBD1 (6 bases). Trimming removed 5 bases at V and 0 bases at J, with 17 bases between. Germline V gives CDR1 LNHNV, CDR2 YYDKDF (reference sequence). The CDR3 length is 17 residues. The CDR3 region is CATSDDKQGYSNQPQHF. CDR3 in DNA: TGTGCCACCAGCGACGACAAACAGGGCTATAGCAATCAGCCCCAGCATTTT.

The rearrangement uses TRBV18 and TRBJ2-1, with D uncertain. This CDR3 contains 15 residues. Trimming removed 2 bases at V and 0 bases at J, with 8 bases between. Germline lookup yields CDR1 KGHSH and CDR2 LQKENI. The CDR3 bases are TGTGCCAGCTCACCAGGACCTAGCTCCTACAATGAGCAGTTCTTC. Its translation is CASSPGPSSYNEQFF.

The CDR3 DNA follows: TGTGCCAGCAGTCCGCAGGACAGGGATTCCTACGAGCAGTACTTC. It translates to CASSPQDRDSYEQYF. The V gene is TRBV28, the J gene TRBJ2-7, with TRBD1 identical over 8 bases. V lost 5 bases, J lost 1 base, and 7 bases stayed unmatched. This CDR3 is built from 15 residues. The germline V gene has CDR1 MDHEN and CDR2 SYDVKM.

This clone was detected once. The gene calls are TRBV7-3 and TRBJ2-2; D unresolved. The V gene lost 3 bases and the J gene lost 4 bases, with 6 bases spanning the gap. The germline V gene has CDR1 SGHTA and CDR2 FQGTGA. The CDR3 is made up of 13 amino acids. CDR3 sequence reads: CASSFLGTGELFF. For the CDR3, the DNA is TGTGCCAGCAGCTTCCTAGGCACCGGGGAGCTGTTTTTT.

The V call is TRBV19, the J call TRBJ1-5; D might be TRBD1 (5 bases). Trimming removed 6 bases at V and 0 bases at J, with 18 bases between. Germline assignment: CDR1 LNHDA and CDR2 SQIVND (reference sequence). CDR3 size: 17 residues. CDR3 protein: CASRAGTHFVSNQPQHF. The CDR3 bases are TGTGCCAGTAGAGCCGGGACCCATTTTGTTAGCAATCAGCCCCAGCATTTT.

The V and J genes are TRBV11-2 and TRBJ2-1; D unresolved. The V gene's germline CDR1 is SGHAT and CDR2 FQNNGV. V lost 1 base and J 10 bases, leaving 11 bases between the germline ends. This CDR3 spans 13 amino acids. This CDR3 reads CASSLGAPREQFF. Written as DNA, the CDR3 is TGTGCCAGCAGCTTAGGGGCTCCCCGGGAGCAGTTCTTC. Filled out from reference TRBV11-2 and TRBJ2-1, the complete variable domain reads EAGVAQSPRYKIIEKRQSVAFWCNPISGHATLYWYQQILGQGPKLLIQFQNNGVVDDSQLPKDRFSAERLKGVDSTLKIQPAKLEDSAVYLCASSLGAPREQFFGPGTRLTVL.

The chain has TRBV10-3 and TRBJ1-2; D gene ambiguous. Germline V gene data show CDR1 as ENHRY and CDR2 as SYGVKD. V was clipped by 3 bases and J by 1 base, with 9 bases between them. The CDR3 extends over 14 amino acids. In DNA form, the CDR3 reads TGTGCCATCAGTGATGCAGGACTTAACTATGGCTACACCTTC. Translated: CAISDAGLNYGYTF.

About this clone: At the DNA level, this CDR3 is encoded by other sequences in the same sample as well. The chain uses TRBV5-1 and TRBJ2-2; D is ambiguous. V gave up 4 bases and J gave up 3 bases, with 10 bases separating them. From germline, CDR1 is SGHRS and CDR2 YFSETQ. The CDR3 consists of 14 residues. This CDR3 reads CASSPSSDTGELFF. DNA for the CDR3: TGCGCCAGCAGCCCTTCGTCCGACACCGGGGAGCTGTTTTTT.

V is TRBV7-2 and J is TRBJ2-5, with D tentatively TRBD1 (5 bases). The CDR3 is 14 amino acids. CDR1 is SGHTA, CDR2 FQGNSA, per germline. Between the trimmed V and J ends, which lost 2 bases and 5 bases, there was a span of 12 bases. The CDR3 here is CASSLNKGAETQYF. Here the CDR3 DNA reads TGTGCCAGCAGCTTAAACAAAGGGGCTGAGACCCAGTACTTC.

CDR3 region: CASREQGVLSYEQYF. The CDR3, as DNA: TGTGCCAGCAGGGAACAGGGGGTCCTCTCCTACGAGCAGTACTTC. The chain is built from TRBV2 and TRBJ2-7, with 8 bases matching TRBD1. This CDR3 spans 15 amino acids. CDR1 is SNHLY, CDR2 FYNNEI, per germline. Trimming took 6 bases from V and 0 from J; bases not matched to a gene: 7.

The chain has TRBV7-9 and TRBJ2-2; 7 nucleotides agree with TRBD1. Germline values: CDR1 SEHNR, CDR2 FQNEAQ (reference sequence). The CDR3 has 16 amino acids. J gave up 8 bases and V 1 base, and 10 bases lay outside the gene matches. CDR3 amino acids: CASSLDWRGGTGELFF. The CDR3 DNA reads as TGTGCCAGCAGCTTAGATTGGCGAGGGGGCACGGGGGAGCTGTTTTTT.

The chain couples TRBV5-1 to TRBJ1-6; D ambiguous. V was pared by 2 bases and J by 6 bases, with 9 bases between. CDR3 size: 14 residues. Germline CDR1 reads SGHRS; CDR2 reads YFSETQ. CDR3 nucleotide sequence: TGCGCCAGCAGCTTAGGAGATTTTAATTCACCCCTCCACTTT. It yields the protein CASSLGDFNSPLHF.

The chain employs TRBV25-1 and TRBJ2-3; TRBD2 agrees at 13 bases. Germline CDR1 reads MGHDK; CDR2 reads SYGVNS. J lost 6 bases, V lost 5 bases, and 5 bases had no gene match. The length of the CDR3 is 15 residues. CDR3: CASSTSGRAFDTQYF. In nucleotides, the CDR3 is TGTGCCAGCAGTACTAGCGGGAGGGCCTTTGATACGCAGTATTTT.

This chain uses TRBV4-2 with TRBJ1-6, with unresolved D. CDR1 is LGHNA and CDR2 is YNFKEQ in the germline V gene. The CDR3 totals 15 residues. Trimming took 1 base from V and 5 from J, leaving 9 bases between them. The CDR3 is CASSQADLNNSPLHF. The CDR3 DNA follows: TGTGCCAGCAGCCAAGCAGACCTCAATAATTCACCCCTCCACTTT.

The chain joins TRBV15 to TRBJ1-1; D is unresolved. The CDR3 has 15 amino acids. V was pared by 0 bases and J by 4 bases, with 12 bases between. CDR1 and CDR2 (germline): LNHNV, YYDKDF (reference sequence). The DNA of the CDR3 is TGTGCCACCAGCAGAGATTCCCAGTTGGGCACTGAAGCTTTCTTT. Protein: CATSRDSQLGTEAFF. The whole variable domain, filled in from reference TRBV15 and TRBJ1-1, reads DAMVIQNPRYQVTQFGKPVTLSCSQTLNHNVMYWYQQKSSQAPKLLFHYYDKDFNNEADTPDNFQSRRPNTSFCFLDIRSPGLGDTAMYLCATSRDSQLGTEAFFGQGTRLTVV.

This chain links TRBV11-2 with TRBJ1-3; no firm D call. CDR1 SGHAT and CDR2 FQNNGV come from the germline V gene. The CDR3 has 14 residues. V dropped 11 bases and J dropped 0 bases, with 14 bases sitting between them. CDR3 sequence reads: CALGSGVSGNTIYF. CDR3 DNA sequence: TGTGCCCTCGGATCCGGAGTCTCTGGAAACACCATATATTTT.

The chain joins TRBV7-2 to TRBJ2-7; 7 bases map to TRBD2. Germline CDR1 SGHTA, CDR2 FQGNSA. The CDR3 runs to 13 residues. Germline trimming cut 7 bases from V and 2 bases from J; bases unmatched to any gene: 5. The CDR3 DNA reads TGTGCCAGCAACCGGGGGGTAGCCTACGAGCAGTACTTC. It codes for CASNRGVAYEQYF.

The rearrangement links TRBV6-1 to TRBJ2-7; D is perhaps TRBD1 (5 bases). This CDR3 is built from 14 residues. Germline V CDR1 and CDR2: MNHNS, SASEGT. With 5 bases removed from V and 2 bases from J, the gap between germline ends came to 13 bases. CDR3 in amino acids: CASSKDMSTYEQYF. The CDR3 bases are TGTGCCAGCAGTAAGGACATGAGTACCTACGAGCAGTACTTC.

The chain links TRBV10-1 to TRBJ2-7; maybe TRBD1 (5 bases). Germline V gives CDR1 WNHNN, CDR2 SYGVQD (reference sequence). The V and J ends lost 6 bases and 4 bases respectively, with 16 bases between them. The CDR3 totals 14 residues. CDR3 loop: CASSLGAPPYEQYF. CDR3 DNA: TGCGCCAGCAGCCTAGGGGCCCCTCCTTACGAGCAGTACTTC.

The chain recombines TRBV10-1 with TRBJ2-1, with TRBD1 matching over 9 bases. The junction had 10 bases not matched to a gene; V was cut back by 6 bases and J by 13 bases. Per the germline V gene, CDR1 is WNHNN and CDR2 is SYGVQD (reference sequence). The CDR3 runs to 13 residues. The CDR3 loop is CASREAGQGTQFF. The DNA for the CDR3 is TGCGCCAGCAGGGAAGCCGGACAGGGGACTCAGTTCTTC.